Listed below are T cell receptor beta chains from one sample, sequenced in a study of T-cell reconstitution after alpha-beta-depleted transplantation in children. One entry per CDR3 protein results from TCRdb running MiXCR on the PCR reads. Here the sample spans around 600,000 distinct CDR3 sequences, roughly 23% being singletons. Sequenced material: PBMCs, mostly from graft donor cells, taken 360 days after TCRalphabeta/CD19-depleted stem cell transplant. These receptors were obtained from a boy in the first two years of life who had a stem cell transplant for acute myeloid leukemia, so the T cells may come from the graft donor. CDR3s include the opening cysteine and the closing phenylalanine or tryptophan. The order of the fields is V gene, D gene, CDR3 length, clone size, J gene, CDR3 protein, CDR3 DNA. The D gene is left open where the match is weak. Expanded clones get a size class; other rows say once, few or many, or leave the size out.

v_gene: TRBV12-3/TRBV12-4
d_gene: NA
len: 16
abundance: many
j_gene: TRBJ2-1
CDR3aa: CASSLGTGSSYNEQFF
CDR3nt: TGTGCCAGCAGTTTGGGCACAGGGAGCTCCTACAATGAGCAGTTCTTC

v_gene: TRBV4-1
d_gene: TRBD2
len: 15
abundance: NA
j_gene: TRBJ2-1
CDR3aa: CASSQEETSRHEQFF
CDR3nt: TGCGCCAGCAGCCAAGAAGAGACTAGCCGACATGAGCAGTTCTTC

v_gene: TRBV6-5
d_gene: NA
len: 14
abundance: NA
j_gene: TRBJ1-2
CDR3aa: CARSYGGASPGYTF
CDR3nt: TGTGCCAGAAGTTACGGGGGGGCGTCGCCGGGCTACACCTTC

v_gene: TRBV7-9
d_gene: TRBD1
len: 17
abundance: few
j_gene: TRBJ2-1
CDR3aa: CASSLGYRGRTYNEQFF
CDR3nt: TGTGCCAGCAGCTTAGGCTACAGGGGACGCACCTACAATGAGCAGTTCTTC

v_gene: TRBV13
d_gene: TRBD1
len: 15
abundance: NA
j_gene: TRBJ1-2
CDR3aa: CASSKGTGHNYGYTF
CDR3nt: TGTGCCAGCAGCAAGGGGACAGGACATAACTATGGCTACACCTTC

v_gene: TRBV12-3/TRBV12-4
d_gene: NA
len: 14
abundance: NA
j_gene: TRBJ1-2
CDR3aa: CASSSLAGSYGYTF
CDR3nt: TGTGCCAGCAGTTCGTTAGCAGGGAGCTATGGCTACACCTTC

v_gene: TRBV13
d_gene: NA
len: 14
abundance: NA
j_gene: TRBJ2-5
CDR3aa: CASSLMRNQETQYF
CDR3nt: TGTGCCAGCAGCTTAATGAGAAACCAAGAGACCCAGTACTTC

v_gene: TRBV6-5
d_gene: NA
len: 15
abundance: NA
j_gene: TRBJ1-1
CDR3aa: CASSSPGGVNTEAFF
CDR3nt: TGTGCCAGCAGTTCCCCCGGTGGGGTGAACACTGAAGCTTTCTTT

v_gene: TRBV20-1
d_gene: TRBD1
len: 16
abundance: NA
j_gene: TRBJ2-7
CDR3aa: CSASPRDRVFPYEQYF
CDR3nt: TGCAGTGCTAGTCCCCGGGACAGGGTATTCCCCTACGAGCAGTACTTC

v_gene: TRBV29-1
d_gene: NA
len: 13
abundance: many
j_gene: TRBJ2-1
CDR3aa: CSVGQLAYNEQFF
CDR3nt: TGCAGCGTCGGGCAGTTAGCGTACAATGAGCAGTTCTTC

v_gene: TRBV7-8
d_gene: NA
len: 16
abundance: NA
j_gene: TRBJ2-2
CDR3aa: CASSLGGGGGTRELFF
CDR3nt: TGTGCCAGCAGCTTAGGCGGGGGTGGGGGCACCCGGGAGCTGTTTTTT

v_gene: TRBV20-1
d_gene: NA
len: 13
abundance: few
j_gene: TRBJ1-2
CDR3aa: CSARDALGYGYTF
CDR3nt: TGCAGTGCTAGAGATGCCCTCGGGTATGGCTACACCTTC

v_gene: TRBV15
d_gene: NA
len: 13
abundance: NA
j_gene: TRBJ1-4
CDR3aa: CATSRGTARGLFF
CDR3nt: TGTGCCACCAGCAGAGGGACAGCCCGCGGACTGTTTTTT

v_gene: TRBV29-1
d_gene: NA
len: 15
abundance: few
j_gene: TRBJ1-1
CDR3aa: CSVGGLGSWDTEAFF
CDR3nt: TGCAGCGTTGGGGGGTTGGGGAGTTGGGACACTGAAGCTTTCTTT